This TCR beta chain was sequenced during a study of identical twins. The CDR3 sequence is 15 residues long. Germline CDR1 is SGHRS and CDR2 is YFSETQ. With 6 bases removed from V and 2 bases from J, the gap between germline ends came to 15 bases. The table lists this clonotype with many counts. Its antigen is currently unknown. Via MiXCR, TCRdb re-called the 5' RACE reads, giving one row per CDR3 protein. Seen here are about 690,000 distinct CDR3 sequences, 21% observed once, and the top ten hold around 4.5%. Study-wide results and caveats: Fewer insertions marked abundant cord blood beta clonotypes; young adult naive trended weakly, memory not at all. Sharing of beta out-of-frame sequences by twins showed a weaker excess.

The same data also went into a second study, on T cells expressing NK-cell markers. That source adds: The CD3+CD56-NKG2C+ fraction of a few donors was also led by these clonotypes.

The TCR sequence derives from a woman under 30 in good health. Sequenced sample: PBMCs. V gene TRBV5-1 combines with J gene TRBJ2-4, with a weak D call TRBD1 (5 bases). CDR3 in amino acids: CASTFQGGSKNIQYF. The DNA of the CDR3 is TGCGCCAGCACCTTTCAGGGTGGATCCAAAAACATTCAGTACTTC.